The clone carrying this T cell receptor beta chain came up a few times. Using its own MiXCR run on the 5' RACE reads, TCRdb lists one record per CDR3 protein. The data show 250,000 to 350,000 distinct CDR3 sequences, about 20% seen once. This record belongs to a study of CD8 T cells in ankylosing spondylitis. V lost 8 bases to trimming and J lost 0 bases, with 14 bases between them. The germline gives CDR1 LGHNA, CDR2 YSLEER. The length of the CDR3 is 16 residues. Sequenced: blood, either unsorted or a sorted T cell fraction (not recorded which). The sequence came from a female donor with ankylosing spondylitis or in good health (not recorded which). This chain connects TRBV4-3 to TRBJ2-6; the D gene could be TRBD1 or TRBD2 (5 bases each). The CDR3 here is CASVRVRVSGANVLTF. In nucleotides, the CDR3 is TGCGCCAGCGTCAGGGTGAGGGTCTCTGGGGCCAACGTCCTGACTTTC.